This T cell receptor beta chain was sequenced in a study of blood T cell repertoires in COVID-19 (TCRdb year 2020). Regarding the complete study: The collaborator samples originated in the United States, Italy and Spain and spanned the acute and convalescent phases of COVID-19. The material from the prospective study consisted of cDNA or gDNA derived from T cells, B-cell-depleted T cells, or PBMCs. Subjects who had been exposed to COVID-19, were actively infected with it, or had recovered from it provided the deeply sampled blood TCRbeta repertoires that made up the dataset. The repertoires were made available in a free public database intended to serve as a resource for research on the immune response to SARS-CoV-2. The samples were drawn from the first 160 participants of the ongoing ImmuneRACE study and from 1,254 subjects provided by 6 global collaborators. The sample metadata nearly always contained a de-identified subject ID, COVID-19 status, age in years and sex. Where HLA class I and class II types were available, the types were taken from metadata supplied by the sample provider, not from assay-based typing.

As to this clone: Its target antigen remains unknown. Per-base quality was not reported, and no clone a single base away is much larger than it.

For this chain, trimming is 8 bases at the V end and 6 bases at the J end, and the number of junction bases without a gene match is 13. Based on the germline V gene, the CDR1 and CDR2 sequences are MDHEN and SYDVKM. Inclusive of the bounding cysteine and phenylalanine, the CDR3 is 15 residues long. Only CDR3 DNA is held: 45 bases, read in frame from base 1. Participants in the prospective study were aged about 18 to 100 years, lived in over 20 United States geographic areas, and enrolled through a virtual design. To assign participants to cohorts, the prospective study relied on clinical history that participants themselves reported in a screening survey and a study questionnaire. ImmuneRACE Cohort 3 recovered participants were defined by two consecutive negative NP/OP PCR tests, healthcare professional clearance, or symptom resolution. Mobile phlebotomists in the prospective study collected whole blood, serum and a nasopharyngeal or oropharyngeal swab from every participant. Participants in the prospective study had the option to provide additional blood draws and questionnaires over a roughly 2-month period. Prospective study blood samples were shipped either frozen or at room temperature before DNA extraction.

TCRbeta CDR3 regions were amplified from genomic DNA by means of the immunoSEQ Assay, a bias-controlled multiplex PCR. As for how the authors treated the data: The number of nucleated cells in each sample was estimated from the amplification of reference gene primers within the assay. To quantify the absolute abundance of each unique TCRbeta CDR3 rearrangement, sequence reads were collapsed and filtered. For each sample, productive Simpson clonality was calculated as the square root of Simpson's diversity index across productive rearrangements. TCRdb took over this immuneACCESS table, retaining in-frame rearrangements with V and J assigned. Such tables are incomplete; in checked studies, under half of the missing clones stem from an unresolved V gene, and the remainder is unexplained. V, J and clone size derive from that table, while D and trimming were established from the DNA sequence. This sample holds 300,000 to 350,000 clones; roughly 88% were observed only once. The top ten clonotypes cover 5% to 6% of the sample.

General conclusions and limits of the study: The amount of clinical and demographic metadata varied by source and participant and was provided uncurated.

The sequencing sample was made of PBMCs or T cells enriched from blood (not recorded which). The TCR originated in a man aged 25-45 years who had recovered from COVID-19. The sequence joins TRBV28 to TRBJ2-3; TRBD1 lines up with 8 middle nucleotides. Here is the DNA: TGTGCCAGCGGATCGACAGGGGAAGACATTGATACGCAGTATTTT. Its coded protein is CASGSTGEDIDTQYF.